This section outlines one TCR beta chain sequence together with its context. The data are from a study of blood T cell repertoires in COVID-19. As for the study in general: Nucleic acid was either cDNA or gDNA, and it came from T cells, B-cell-depleted T cells, or PBMCs.

The method was immunoSEQ multiplex PCR; TCRdb's version includes in-frame clones alone and lacks a portion of them. Seen here are around 230,000 clones, over 70% observed once, and the top ten hold approximately 8.7%. Sequencing was performed on peripheral blood. The receptor was derived from a woman older than 75 with acute or convalescent COVID-19.

The CDR3 DNA follows: TGTGCCAGCAGTCTCAGGACAGATACGCAGTATTTT. Translated, it gives CASSLRTDTQYF. The V call is TRBV11-2, the J call TRBJ2-3; unclear D gene. Germline V gives CDR1 SGHAT, CDR2 FQNNGV. The CDR3 consists of 12 residues. V was clipped by 6 bases and J by 3 bases, with 7 bases between them.